This TCR beta chain was profiled in a study of shared clonotypes between healthy human individuals. Looking at the study overall: The donor pool was made up of two women and a few men aged 18 to 49.

V trimming: 0 bases; J trimming: 2 bases; junction bases outside the gene matches: 0. CDR1 is SGHKS and CDR2 is YYEKEE in the germline V gene (reference sequence). The CDR3 has 15 amino acids. The study drew all its donors from Caucasian adults living in Nashville, Tennessee. The protocol was immunoSEQ multiplex PCR, while the TCRdb copy is restricted to in-frame clones and leaves out a portion. The sample lists about 230,000 clones, 65% to 70% occurring once. Study-wide results and caveats: Generation probabilities of non-shared clonotypes were lower (relative to those shared by all four donors). Memory subsets had estimated richness that was generally smaller than that of naive subsets.

With regard to this clone: Its antigen is not known.

The source of this sequence is a man aged 30-40 years in good health. The chain recombines TRBV5-5 with TRBJ2-5; 11 bases are a match to TRBD2. The sequencing input was memory CD4+ T cells sorted from blood. The subset here: CD45RA-negative fraction. The CDR3 DNA is TGTGCCAGCAGCTTGGGACTAGCGGGGCAAGAGACCCAGTACTTC. Residues: CASSLGLAGQETQYF.